The present TCR beta chain was sequenced within a study of OX40 agonist ivuxolimab in advanced cancers. The data were produced by immunoSEQ multiplex PCR, yet TCRdb's version contains in-frame clones alone and is incomplete. The table records tens of thousands of clones, over 70% of them present only once. Only one count was recorded for this clone. CDR1 is MDHEN, CDR2 SYDVKM, per germline. Trimming took 7 bases from V and 4 from J, leaving 14 bases between them. The CDR3 has 13 residues. The chain combines TRBV28 with TRBJ2-7; D ambiguous. The receptor was isolated from an adult with an advanced solid tumor such as melanoma, head and neck, liver or kidney cancer. The sequencing here drew on CD4+ or CD8+ T cells sorted from blood, taken in a trial of the OX40 agonist ivuxolimab. The CDR3, as DNA: TGTGCCAGCATTCCGGACGGTTCTTACGAGCAGTACTTC. Residues: CASIPDGSYEQYF. Based on the CDR3 plus reference TRBV28 and TRBJ2-7, the full variable domain is DVKVTQSSRYLVKRTGEKVFLECVQDMDHENMFWYRQDPGLGLRLIYFSYDVKMKEKGDIPEGYSVSREKKERFSLILESASTNQTSMYLCASIPDGSYEQYFGPGTRLTVT.